This TCR beta chain is from a study of naive and memory T cell subsets. From the second PCR step, alpha and beta chains were amplified apart. CD4 T cells were positively selected, then CD8 T cells from the CD4-negative fraction. Findings and limits, study-wide: Naive repertoires, especially CD8, held a few larger clonotypes, possibly memory cells re-expressing CD45RA. Over 95% of naive TCR sequences appeared only once, unlike memory subsets.

An equimolar mix of two oligonucleotides served as the beta constant-region primer for TRBC1 and TRBC2. Four rounds of PCR amplified the ligated cDNA using nested alpha and beta constant-region primers plus SP2. Ligation attached a single-stranded oligonucleotide with a 12-nucleotide UMI and the SP2 primer to the cDNA 3' end. TCRdb reprocessed the UMI-ligation and nested PCR reads via MiXCR and lists one record per CDR3 protein. The table lists 95,000 to 110,000 distinct CDR3 sequences, more than 14% of them singletons, with around 2.8% in the top ten. With regard to this clonotype: Its antigen is unknown.

The sample consisted of naive CD8+ T cells from blood. This receptor was taken from a human donor in good health.

CDR3 in amino acids: CSVEDRSYDGYTF. CDR3 coding DNA: TGCAGCGTTGAAGATCGAAGTTATGACGGCTACACCTTC. The V and J genes are TRBV29-1 and TRBJ1-2; D is unclear. Between the trimmed V and J ends, which lost 0 bases and 8 bases, there was a span of 13 bases. The length of the CDR3 is 13 residues. CDR1 and CDR2 from the germline V gene are SQVTM and ANQGSEA. The variable domain in full, with the rest retrieved from reference TRBV29-1 and TRBJ1-2, is SAVISQKPSRDICQRGTSLTIQCQVDSQVTMMFWYRQQPGQSLTLIATANQGSEATYESGFVIDKFPISRPNLTFSTLTVSNMSPEDSSIYLCSVEDRSYDGYTFGSGTRLTVV.